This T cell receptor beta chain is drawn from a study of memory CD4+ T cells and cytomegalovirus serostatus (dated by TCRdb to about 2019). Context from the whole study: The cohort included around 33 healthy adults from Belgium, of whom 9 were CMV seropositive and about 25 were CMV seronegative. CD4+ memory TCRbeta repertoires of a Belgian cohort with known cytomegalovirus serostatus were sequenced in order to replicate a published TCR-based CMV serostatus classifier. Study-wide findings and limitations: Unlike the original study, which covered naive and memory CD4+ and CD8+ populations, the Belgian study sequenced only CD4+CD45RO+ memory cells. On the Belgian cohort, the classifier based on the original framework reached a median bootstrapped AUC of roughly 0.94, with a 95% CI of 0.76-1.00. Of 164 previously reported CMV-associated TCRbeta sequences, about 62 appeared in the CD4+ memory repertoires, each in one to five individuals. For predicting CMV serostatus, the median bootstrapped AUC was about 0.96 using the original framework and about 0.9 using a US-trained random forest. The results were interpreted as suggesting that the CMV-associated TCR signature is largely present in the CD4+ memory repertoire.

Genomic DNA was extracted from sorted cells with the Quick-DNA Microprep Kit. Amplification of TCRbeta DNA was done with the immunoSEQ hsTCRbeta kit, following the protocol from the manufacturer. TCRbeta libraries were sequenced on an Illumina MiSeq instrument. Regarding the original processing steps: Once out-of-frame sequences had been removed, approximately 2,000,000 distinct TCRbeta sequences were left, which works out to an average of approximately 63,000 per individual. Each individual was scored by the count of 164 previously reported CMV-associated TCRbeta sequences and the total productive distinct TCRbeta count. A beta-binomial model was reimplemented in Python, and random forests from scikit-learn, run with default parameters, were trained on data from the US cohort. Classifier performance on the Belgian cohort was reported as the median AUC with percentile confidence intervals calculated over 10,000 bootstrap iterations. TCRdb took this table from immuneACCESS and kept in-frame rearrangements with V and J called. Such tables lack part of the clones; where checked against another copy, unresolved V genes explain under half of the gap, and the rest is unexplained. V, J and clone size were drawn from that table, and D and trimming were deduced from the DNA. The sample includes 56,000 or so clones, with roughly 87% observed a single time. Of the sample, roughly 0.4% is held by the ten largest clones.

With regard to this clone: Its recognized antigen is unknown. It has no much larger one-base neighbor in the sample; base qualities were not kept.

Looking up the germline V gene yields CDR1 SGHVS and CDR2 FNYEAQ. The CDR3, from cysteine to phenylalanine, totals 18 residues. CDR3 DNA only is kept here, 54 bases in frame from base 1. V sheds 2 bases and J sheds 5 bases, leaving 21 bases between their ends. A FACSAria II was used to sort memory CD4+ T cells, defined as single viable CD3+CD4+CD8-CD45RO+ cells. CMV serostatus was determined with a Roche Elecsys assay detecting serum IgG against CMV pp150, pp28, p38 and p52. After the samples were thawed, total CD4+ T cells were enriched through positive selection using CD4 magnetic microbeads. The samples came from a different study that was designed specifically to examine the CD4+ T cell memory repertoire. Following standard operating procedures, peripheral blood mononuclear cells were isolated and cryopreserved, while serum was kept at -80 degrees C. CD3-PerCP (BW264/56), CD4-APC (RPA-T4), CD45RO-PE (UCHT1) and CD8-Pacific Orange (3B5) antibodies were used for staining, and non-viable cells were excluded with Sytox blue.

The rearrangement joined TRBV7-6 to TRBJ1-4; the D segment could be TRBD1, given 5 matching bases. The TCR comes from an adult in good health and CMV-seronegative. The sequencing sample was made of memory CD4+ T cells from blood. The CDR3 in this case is CASSLISWGTGRNEKLFF. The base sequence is TGTGCCAGCAGCTTAATCTCCTGGGGGACGGGAAGGAATGAAAAACTGTTTTTT.